Listed here are 3 T cell receptor beta chains from one sample, sequenced in a study of cytomegalovirus exposure and HLA in healthy donors. Amplification used 60 Vbeta primers and 13 Jbeta primers. Assay used: immunoSEQ multiplex PCR; TCRdb lists only in-frame clones, some missing. The table lists some 89,000 clones, less than 80% of them singletons, with over 4% in the top ten. The sequenced material came from PBMCs. These receptors all stem from a woman in her forties in good health and CMV-seropositive.

V gene TRBV5-1 combines with J gene TRBJ1-1; unclear D gene. The CDR3 sequence is 14 residues long. Germline V CDR1 and CDR2: SGHRS, YFSETQ. Trimming removed 0 bases from V and 6 bases from J, with 12 bases in between. Here the CDR3 reads CASSLAESTSEAFF. Written as DNA, the CDR3 is TGCGCCAGCAGCTTGGCCGAATCTACTTCTGAAGCTTTCTTT.

J is TRBJ1-3 and V is TRBV7-9; TRBD1 is a possible D gene (5 bases). The CDR3 sequence is 15 residues long. CDR1 and CDR2 from the germline V gene are SEHNR and FQNEAQ (reference sequence). Between the trimmed V and J ends, which lost 1 base and 0 bases, there was a span of 7 bases. CDR3 coding DNA: TGTGCCAGCAGCTTAGAGGGGTACTCTGGAAACACCATATATTTT. Encoded protein: CASSLEGYSGNTIYF.

V is TRBV30 and J is TRBJ1-1, with 7 bases aligning to TRBD1. CDR1 and CDR2 (germline): GTSNPN, SVGIG (reference sequence). The CDR3 is 13 residues long. The junction had 7 bases not matched to a gene; V was cut back by 2 bases and J by 7 bases. DNA for the CDR3: TGTGCCTGGAGTCCAGACAGGGATAGTGAAGCTTTCTTT. This translates into CAWSPDRDSEAFF. The whole variable domain, remainder taken from reference TRBV30 and TRBJ1-1, is SQTIHQWPATLVQPVGSPLSLECTVEGTSNPNLYWYRQAAGRGLQLLFYSVGIGQISSEVPQNLSASRPQDRQFILSSKKLLLSDSGFYLCAWSPDRDSEAFFGQGTRLTVV.